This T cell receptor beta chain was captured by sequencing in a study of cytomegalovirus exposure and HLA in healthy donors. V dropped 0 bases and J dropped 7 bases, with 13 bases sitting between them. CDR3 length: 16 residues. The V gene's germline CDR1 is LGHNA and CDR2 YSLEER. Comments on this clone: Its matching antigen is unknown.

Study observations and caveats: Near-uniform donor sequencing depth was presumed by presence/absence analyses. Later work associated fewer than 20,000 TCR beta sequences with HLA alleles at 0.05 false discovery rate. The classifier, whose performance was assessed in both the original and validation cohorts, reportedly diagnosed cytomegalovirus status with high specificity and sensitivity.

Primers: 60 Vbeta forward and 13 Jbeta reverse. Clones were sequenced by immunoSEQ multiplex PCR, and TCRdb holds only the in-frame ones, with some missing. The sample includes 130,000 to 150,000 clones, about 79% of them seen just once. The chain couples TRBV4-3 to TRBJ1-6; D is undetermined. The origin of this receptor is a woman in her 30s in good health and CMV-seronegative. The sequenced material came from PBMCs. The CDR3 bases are TGCGCCAGCAGCCAAGAGGGGTGGGGAGCCAATTCACCCCTCCACTTT. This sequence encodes CASSQEGWGANSPLHF.